This T cell receptor (beta chain) was captured in a study of cytomegalovirus exposure and HLA in healthy donors. Looking at the study overall: The same platform was used for the 90 to 150 validation repertoires as for the 650 to 700 first-cohort repertoires, as reported in a later analysis.

Method: immunoSEQ multiplex PCR; TCRdb's copy keeps in-frame clones and lacks some. The data contain some 140,000 clones, about 86% of them seen just once; the ten biggest clones take up roughly 2.1%. General study results and limits: Three chains linked to CMV were shown in vitro to be specific for CMV antigens. Cytomegalovirus-associated status was assigned to more than 150 TCR beta chains.

For this clone: Its antigen remains unidentified.

Germline V gene lookup returns CDR1 KGHSH and CDR2 LQKENI. This CDR3 contains 16 residues. V dropped 3 bases and J dropped 4 bases, with 19 bases sitting between them. Sequenced: PBMCs. This chain links TRBV18 with TRBJ2-7; D may be TRBD2 (6 bases). The receptor was isolated from a human donor in good health. The chain's CDR3 is CASSPLTSLGTYEQYF. The CDR3 nucleotides read TGTGCCAGCTCACCGCTGACTAGTTTAGGGACTTACGAGCAGTACTTC.